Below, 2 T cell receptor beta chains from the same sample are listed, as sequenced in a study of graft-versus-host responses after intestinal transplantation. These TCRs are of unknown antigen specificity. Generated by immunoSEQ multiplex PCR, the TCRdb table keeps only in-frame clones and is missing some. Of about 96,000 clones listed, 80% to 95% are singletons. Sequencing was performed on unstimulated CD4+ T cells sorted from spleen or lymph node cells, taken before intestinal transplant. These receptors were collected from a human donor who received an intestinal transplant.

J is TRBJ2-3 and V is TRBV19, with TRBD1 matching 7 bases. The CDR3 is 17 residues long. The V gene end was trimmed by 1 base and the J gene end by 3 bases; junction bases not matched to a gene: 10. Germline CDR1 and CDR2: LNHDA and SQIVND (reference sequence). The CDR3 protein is CASSIVRQARGTDTQYF. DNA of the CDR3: TGTGCCAGTAGTATAGTCCGACAGGCCAGGGGGACAGATACGCAGTATTTT.

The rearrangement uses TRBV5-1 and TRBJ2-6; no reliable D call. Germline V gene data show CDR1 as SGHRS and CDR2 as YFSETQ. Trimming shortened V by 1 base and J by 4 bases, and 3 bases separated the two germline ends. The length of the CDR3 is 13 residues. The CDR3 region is CASSLPGANVLTF. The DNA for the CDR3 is TGCGCCAGCAGCTTGCCCGGGGCCAACGTCCTGACTTTC.